The clone carrying this TCR beta chain came up a few times. Its cognate antigen is unknown. This specimen belongs to a study of cytomegalovirus exposure and HLA in healthy donors. General study findings and limits: Serostatus for CMV was the only available immune exposure information.

Primers included in the PCR were 60 Vbeta and 13 Jbeta primers. Using immunoSEQ multiplex PCR, the repertoire was profiled, and TCRdb retains in-frame clones only, with some absent. The table shows some 120,000 clones, with around 80% occurring only once. J gave up 5 bases and V 6 bases, and 22 bases lay outside the gene matches. The CDR3 sequence is 18 residues long. The chain couples TRBV23-1 to TRBJ2-7; 7 nucleotides match TRBD1. TRBV23-1 is given ORF status, its function remaining uncertain. This receptor was taken from a man aged 25-40 years in good health and CMV-seropositive. Sample: PBMCs. The CDR3 here is CASSPKPWLTGEIDEQYF. For the CDR3, the DNA is TGCGCCAGCAGCCCTAAACCGTGGTTAACAGGGGAGATCGACGAGCAGTACTTC.